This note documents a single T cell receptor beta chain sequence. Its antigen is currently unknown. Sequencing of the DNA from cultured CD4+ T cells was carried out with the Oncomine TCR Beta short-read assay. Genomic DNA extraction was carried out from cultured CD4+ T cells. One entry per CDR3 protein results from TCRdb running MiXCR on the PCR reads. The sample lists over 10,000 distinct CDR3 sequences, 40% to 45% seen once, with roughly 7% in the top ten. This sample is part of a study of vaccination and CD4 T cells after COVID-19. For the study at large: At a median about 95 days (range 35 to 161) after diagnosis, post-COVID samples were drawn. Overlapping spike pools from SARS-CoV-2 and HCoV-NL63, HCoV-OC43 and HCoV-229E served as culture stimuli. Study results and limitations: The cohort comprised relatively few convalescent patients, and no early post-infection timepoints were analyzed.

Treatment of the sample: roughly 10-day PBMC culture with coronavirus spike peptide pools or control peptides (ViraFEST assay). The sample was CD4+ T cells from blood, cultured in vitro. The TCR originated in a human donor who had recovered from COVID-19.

CDR3 sequence reads: CASKRANSNQPQHF. The CDR3 DNA is TGTGCCAGCAAGAGGGCGAATAGCAATCAGCCCCAGCATTTT. The V call is TRBV2, the J call TRBJ1-5; D call uncertain. Per germline, CDR1 SNHLY and CDR2 FYNNEI. The CDR3 is made up of 14 amino acids. Trimming stripped 7 bases from V and 0 bases from J, with 10 bases between.